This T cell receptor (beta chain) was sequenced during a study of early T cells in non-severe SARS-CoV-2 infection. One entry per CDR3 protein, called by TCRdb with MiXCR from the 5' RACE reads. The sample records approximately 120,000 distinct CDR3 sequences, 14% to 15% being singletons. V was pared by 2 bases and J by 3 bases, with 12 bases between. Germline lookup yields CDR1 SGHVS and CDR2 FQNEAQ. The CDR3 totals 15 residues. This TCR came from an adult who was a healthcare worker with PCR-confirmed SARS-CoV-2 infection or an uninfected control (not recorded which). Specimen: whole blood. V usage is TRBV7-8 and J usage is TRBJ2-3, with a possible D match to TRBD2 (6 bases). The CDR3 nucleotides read TGTGCCAGCAGCTTATTCGGGAGTAGGACAGATACGCAGTATTTT. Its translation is CASSLFGSRTDTQYF. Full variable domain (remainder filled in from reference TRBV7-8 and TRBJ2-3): GAGVSQSPRYKVAKRGQDVALRCDPISGHVSLFWYQQALGQGPEFLTYFQNEAQLDKSGLPSDRFFAERPEGSVSTLKIQRTQQEDSAVYLCASSLFGSRTDTQYFGPGTRLTVL.